Below are 24 T cell receptor beta chains sequenced from a single sample in a study of OX40 agonist ivuxolimab in advanced cancers. Generated by immunoSEQ multiplex PCR, the TCRdb table keeps only in-frame clones and is missing some. The sample comprises some 64,000 clones, roughly 90% of which are singletons, and more than 20% rests with the top ten. Sequencing was performed on CD4+ or CD8+ T cells sorted from blood, taken in a trial of the OX40 agonist ivuxolimab. The receptor source for this set is an adult with an advanced solid tumor such as melanoma, head and neck, liver or kidney cancer.

The chain is built from TRBV6-6 and TRBJ1-1; D is uncertain. V lost 5 bases to trimming and J lost 7 bases, with 11 bases between them. Germline V gives CDR1 MNHNY, CDR2 SVGAGI (reference sequence). The CDR3 runs to 12 residues. The CDR3 loop is CASSPRVDEAFF. The CDR3 coding sequence is TGTGCCAGCAGTCCGAGGGTAGATGAAGCTTTCTTT.

This chain links TRBV15 with TRBJ1-2; D gene uncertain. The germline V gene has CDR1 LNHNV and CDR2 YYDKDF (reference sequence). The CDR3 extends over 13 amino acids. V lost 1 base and J lost 4, with 7 bases in between. CDR3 loop: CATSRGGGYGYTF. CDR3 sequence (DNA): TGTGCCACCAGCAGAGGAGGTGGCTATGGCTACACCTTC.

The J gene is TRBJ2-6, the V gene TRBV30; no firm D call. CDR1 and CDR2 (germline): GTSNPN, SVGIG (reference sequence). This CDR3 is built from 12 residues. Trimming shortened V by 2 bases and J by 2 bases, and 1 base separated the two germline ends. In DNA form, the CDR3 reads TGTGCCTGGAGTCCTGGGGCCAACGTCCTGACTTTC. Amino acid sequence: CAWSPGANVLTF.

In DNA form, the CDR3 reads TGTGCCAGCCGGGGACTAGCGTTCACAGATACGCAGTATTTT. This codes for CASRGLAFTDTQYF. The V and J genes are TRBV28 and TRBJ2-3; 10 bases match TRBD2. This CDR3 has 14 amino acids. CDR1 and CDR2 from the germline V gene are MDHEN and SYDVKM. J gave up 2 bases and V 8 bases, and 4 bases lay outside the gene matches.

The chain recombines TRBV28 with TRBJ2-7; D is unclear. The CDR3 has 14 residues. The germline CDR1 and CDR2 sequences are MDHEN and SYDVKM. Deletions cut 6 bases from V and 7 bases from J, with 19 bases between. CDR3 loop: CASSHRLATQEQYF. CDR3 sequence (DNA): TGTGCCAGCAGCCATCGATTAGCAACCCAGGAGCAGTACTTC.

The sample holds one count of this clone. CDR3 DNA sequence: TGTGCCTGGAGTGAGGGACAGGGAGGTCAGCCCCAGCATTTT. Translation: CAWSEGQGGQPQHF. The gene calls are TRBV30 and TRBJ1-5, with 9 nucleotides matching TRBD1. The CDR3 covers 14 residues. V lost 1 base and J lost 6; bases outside the gene matches: 4. Germline CDR1 is GTSNPN and CDR2 is SVGIG (reference sequence).

The chain carries TRBV19 and TRBJ1-5; D call uncertain. The CDR3 covers 17 residues. Germline CDR1 LNHDA, CDR2 SQIVND (reference sequence). V was cut by 3 bases and J by 0 bases, with 15 bases left in between. In nucleotides, the CDR3 is TGTGCCAGTAGTATCAGCGACACGACTTATAGCAATCAGCCCCAGCATTTT. Amino acids: CASSISDTTYSNQPQHF.

CDR3 in DNA: TGCGCCAGCAGCCTAGAACGCAGCGGGCTCTACGAGCAGTACTTC. Translated, it gives CASSLERSGLYEQYF. The chain employs TRBV4-1 and TRBJ2-7; tentatively, D is TRBD2 (6 bases). Per germline, CDR1 MGHRA and CDR2 YSYEKL. Trimming shortened V by 4 bases and J by 3 bases, and 16 bases separated the two germline ends. The CDR3 spans 15 residues.

The chain joins TRBV4-1 to TRBJ1-5; D gene uncertain. The V end lost 0 bases, the J end lost 4 bases, and 7 bases lay between the germline ends. This CDR3 comprises 14 residues. Germline V gives CDR1 MGHRA, CDR2 YSYEKL. The CDR3 spells CASSQEGGNQPQHF. CDR3 nucleotides: TGCGCCAGCAGCCAAGAGGGTGGGAATCAGCCCCAGCATTTT.

This chain links TRBV9 with TRBJ2-7; D unclear. The CDR3 runs 15 residues. The germline V gene has CDR1 SGDLS and CDR2 YYNGEE. V lost 0 bases to trimming and J lost 0 bases, with 10 bases between them. CDR3 nucleotide sequence: TGTGCCAGCAGCGTAGGGCAGGTGAGCTCCTACGAGCAGTACTTC. This sequence encodes CASSVGQVSSYEQYF.

This rearrangement joins TRBV5-4 to TRBJ1-1; D is uncertain. The CDR3 is 13 residues long. Looked up from germline, CDR1 is SGHNT and CDR2 is YYREEE (reference sequence). V gave up 0 bases and J gave up 6 bases, with 9 bases separating them. This CDR3 reads CASSLEPMAEAFF. DNA for the CDR3: TGTGCCAGCAGCTTGGAGCCCATGGCTGAAGCTTTCTTT. The full variable domain, with the rest looked up from reference TRBV5-4 and TRBJ1-1, is ETGVTQSPTHLIKTRGQQVTLRCSSQSGHNTVSWYQQALGQGPQFIFQYYREEENGRGNFPPRFSGLQFPNYSSELNVNALELDDSALYLCASSLEPMAEAFFGQGTRLTVV.

The rearrangement uses TRBV9 and TRBJ1-1; possible D gene TRBD1, 5 bases. The germline V gene encodes CDR1 SGDLS and CDR2 YYNGEE. V lost 4 bases, J lost 6 bases, and 10 bases lay in between. The CDR3 has 12 residues. In nucleotides, the CDR3 is TGTGCCAGCAGCCCCGGGGGGGCTGAAGCTTTCTTT. It codes for CASSPGGAEAFF.

The J gene is TRBJ1-1, the V gene TRBV27; no reliable D call. CDR1 and CDR2 from the germline V gene are MNHEY and SMNVEV (reference sequence). Trimming cost V 2 bases and J 4 bases, with 11 bases left between them. The CDR3 is 14 amino acids. The CDR3 DNA follows: TGTGCCAGCAGTTTAACAACATCTGGCACTGAAGCTTTCTTT. Its protein is CASSLTTSGTEAFF.

The V and J genes are TRBV2 and TRBJ2-3; 7 bases line up with TRBD1. The CDR3 contains 16 residues. Germline V gives CDR1 SNHLY, CDR2 FYNNEI. Trimming at V came to 6 bases and at J to 4 bases, leaving 13 bases not matched to a gene. The CDR3 protein is CASSPPSYRGADTQYF. CDR3 coding DNA: TGTGCCAGCAGCCCCCCATCGTACAGGGGTGCAGATACGCAGTATTTT.

The chain links TRBV27 to TRBJ2-6; the match to TRBD2 covers 7 bases. The J segment lost 2 bases and the V segment lost 6 bases, leaving 4 bases of the junction unmatched. Germline V gives CDR1 MNHEY, CDR2 SMNVEV (reference sequence). This CDR3 region has 15 residues. The CDR3 protein is CASSLLAAGANVLTF. CDR3 bases: TGTGCCAGCAGCCTCCTAGCGGCTGGGGCCAACGTCCTGACTTTC.

The chain links TRBV4-1 to TRBJ2-1; 13 nucleotides line up with TRBD2. With 0 bases clipped from V and 14 bases from J, the junction kept 19 bases outside the gene matches. The length of the CDR3 is 19 residues. Germline CDR1 MGHRA, CDR2 YSYEKL. In DNA, the CDR3 is TGCGCCAGCAGCCAAGATGAACTAGCGGGAGGGAATACATGGAGCAGAGAGTTCTTC. This codes for CASSQDELAGGNTWSREFF.

The chain links TRBV2 to TRBJ1-5, with D uncertain. Germline V gene lookup returns CDR1 SNHLY and CDR2 FYNNEI. There are 14 residues in the CDR3. Trimming stripped 5 bases from V and 3 bases from J, with 11 bases between. CDR3 loop: CASSSGSDNQPQHF. The CDR3 region has the DNA TGTGCCAGCAGTTCAGGTTCCGACAATCAGCCCCAGCATTTT.

The chain recombines TRBV4-2 with TRBJ1-6, with 7 positions matching TRBD1. The V gene's germline CDR1 is LGHNA and CDR2 YNFKEQ. The CDR3 runs to 15 residues. V trimming: 3 bases; J trimming: 8 bases; junction bases outside the gene matches: 7. CDR3 sequence: CASSQTVGQDSPLHF. CDR3 nucleotides: TGTGCCAGCAGCCAGACAGTCGGACAGGATTCACCCCTCCACTTT.

The chain is built from TRBV30 and TRBJ2-5, with TRBD1 matching over 9 bases. CDR3 length equals 18 residues. Trimming took 4 bases from V and 1 from J; bases not matched to a gene: 16. The V gene's germline CDR1 is GTSNPN and CDR2 SVGIG (reference sequence). The CDR3 DNA follows: TGTGCCTGGATTGGTGGGACAGGGTTCCGTTTGGGCCAAGAGACCCAGTACTTC. Its protein is CAWIGGTGFRLGQETQYF.

The chain has TRBV30 and TRBJ2-1; D possibly corresponds to TRBD2 (6 bases). Trimming cost V 3 bases and J 3 bases, with 6 bases left between them. CDR3 length: 12 amino acids. Per germline, CDR1 GTSNPN and CDR2 SVGIG (reference sequence). CDR3 amino acids: CAWRTSYNEQFF. The CDR3 nucleotides read TGTGCCTGGAGGACTAGCTACAATGAGCAGTTCTTC.

J is TRBJ2-1 and V is TRBV10-3; perhaps D is TRBD1 or TRBD2 (5 bases each). Germline V gene lookup returns CDR1 ENHRY and CDR2 SYGVKD. Trimming shortened V by 0 bases and J by 4 bases, and 7 bases separated the two germline ends. The CDR3 is 14 residues long. The CDR3 nucleotides are TGTGCCATCAGTGAGTCCGAGGGGTACAATGAGCAGTTCTTC. It codes for CAISESEGYNEQFF.

This clone was observed once. This chain connects TRBV10-3 to TRBJ2-3; no clear D gene. Trimming shortened V by 3 bases and J by 2 bases, and 3 bases separated the two germline ends. Germline V CDR1 and CDR2: ENHRY, SYGVKD. There are 12 residues in the CDR3. Here the CDR3 DNA reads TGTGCCATCAGTGATTTCACAGATACGCAGTATTTT. It translates to CAISDFTDTQYF.

DNA for the CDR3: TGTGCCAGCAGCCGGCGGAGGGAGTTTCCAGATACGCAGTATTTT. The encoded protein is CASSRRREFPDTQYF. The chain couples TRBV6-1 to TRBJ2-3; D may be TRBD2 (6 bases). The CDR3 spans 15 residues. V lost 6 bases, J lost 4 bases, and 17 bases lay in between. CDR1 is MNHNS and CDR2 is SASEGT in the germline V gene.

This chain joins TRBV2 and TRBJ1-2; D gene uncertain. CDR3 length: 14 residues. Germline CDR1 and CDR2: SNHLY and FYNNEI. Trimming took 4 bases from V and 5 from J, leaving 14 bases between them. The CDR3 is CASSAETDPYGYTF. The CDR3 DNA is TGTGCCAGCAGTGCAGAAACAGACCCTTATGGCTACACCTTC.